The sequence of this T cell receptor beta chain was determined in a study of cytomegalovirus exposure and HLA in healthy donors. CDR3 length: 15 residues. V was pared by 6 bases and J by 2 bases, with 17 bases between. Germline V CDR1 and CDR2: MNHEY, SVGAGI. PCR primers comprised 60 Vbeta and 13 Jbeta primers. Some clones are missing from TCRdb's copy, which holds only in-frame ones; the method was immunoSEQ multiplex PCR. Of 150,000 to 200,000 clones in the sample, approximately 59% were seen once. The gene calls are TRBV6-5 and TRBJ2-7; no clear D gene. The sequence was collected from a man in his forties in good health and CMV-seronegative. Sample: PBMCs. CDR3 loop: CASSLVSQTPYEQYF. The CDR3 coding sequence is TGTGCCAGCAGCCTCGTTAGCCAGACCCCCTACGAGCAGTACTTC.